Listed here are 27 T cell receptor beta chains from one sample, sequenced in a study of blood T cell repertoires in COVID-19. Libraries were prepared by immunoSEQ multiplex PCR; TCRdb keeps only in-frame clonotypes and omits some of them. The data contain around 400,000 clones, just under 90% of them singletons. The sample consisted of PBMCs or T cells enriched from blood (not recorded which). The origin of the receptors is a woman aged 25 to 45 who had recovered from COVID-19.

The rearrangement uses TRBV2 and TRBJ1-4, with D unresolved. CDR3 size: 14 residues. Germline V gene lookup returns CDR1 SNHLY and CDR2 FYNNEI. Trimming removed 7 bases from V and 7 bases from J, with 16 bases in between. CDR3 loop: CASNSRGSGEKLFF. As DNA, the CDR3 is TGTGCCAGCAACTCCCGGGGTTCAGGTGAAAAACTGTTTTTT.

The chain combines TRBV4-1 with TRBJ2-7; D remains ambiguous. Trimming left V 0 bases short and J 3 bases short, with 6 bases between. The length of the CDR3 is 13 residues. Germline-derived CDR1 and CDR2 are MGHRA and YSYEKL. The CDR3 loop reads CASSQDGYYEQYF. The CDR3 DNA is TGCGCCAGCAGCCAAGACGGTTACTACGAGCAGTACTTC.

The chain recombines TRBV28 with TRBJ2-7; tentative D call: TRBD1 (6 bases). With 3 bases removed from V and 3 bases from J, the gap between germline ends came to 15 bases. Per the germline V gene, CDR1 is MDHEN and CDR2 is SYDVKM. This CDR3 is 15 amino acids long. The CDR3 loop is CASSFQGPLLYEQYF. In nucleotides, the CDR3 is TGTGCCAGCAGTTTTCAGGGGCCCCTACTCTACGAGCAGTACTTC.

This clone occurred once. The chain employs TRBV28 and TRBJ1-2; 8 bases match TRBD1. The V gene's germline CDR1 is MDHEN and CDR2 SYDVKM. Trimming removed 10 bases from V and 4 bases from J; junction bases left unmatched: 8. This CDR3 contains 13 residues. The CDR3 region is CAIEQGELYGYTF. The CDR3 region has the DNA TGTGCCATCGAACAGGGGGAACTCTATGGCTACACCTTC.

This chain uses TRBV7-2 with TRBJ2-1, with TRBD1 matching 9 bases. V shed 1 base, J shed 1 base, and the junction held 2 bases outside the gene matches. This CDR3 is built from 16 residues. Per germline, CDR1 SGHTA and CDR2 FQGNSA. In DNA, the CDR3 is TGTGCCAGCAGCTTAGTAGGGACAGGGTCCTACAATGAGCAGTTCTTC. Amino acid sequence: CASSLVGTGSYNEQFF. Full variable domain (missing parts from reference TRBV7-2 and TRBJ2-1): GAGVSQSPSNKVTEKGKDVELRCDPISGHTALYWYRQSLGQGLEFLIYFQGNSAPDKSGLPSDRFSAERTGGSVSTLTIQRTQQEDSAVYLCASSLVGTGSYNEQFFGPGTRLTVL.

The V call is TRBV5-1, the J call TRBJ2-6, with 7 bases matching TRBD1. CDR1 is SGHRS, CDR2 YFSETQ, per germline. The J segment lost 0 bases and the V segment lost 0 bases, leaving 3 bases of the junction unmatched. The CDR3 runs 17 residues. DNA for the CDR3: TGCGCCAGCAGCTTGGGGGGACAGACCTCTGGGGCCAACGTCCTGACTTTC. Translation gives CASSLGGQTSGANVLTF.

This chain uses TRBV7-2 with TRBJ2-7; D might be TRBD2 (5 bases). This CDR3 contains 14 residues. The V end lost 3 bases, the J end lost 4 bases, and 13 bases lay between the germline ends. The germline V gene encodes CDR1 SGHTA and CDR2 FQGNSA. CDR3 nucleotides: TGTGCCAGCAGCTTGGGCGGGCAAGGGTACGAGCAGTACTTC. It translates to CASSLGGQGYEQYF.

The chain has TRBV11-2 and TRBJ2-2; 9 bases are shared with TRBD1. Germline loops: CDR1 SGHAT, CDR2 FQNNGV. J was trimmed by 4 bases and V by 3 bases; bases with no gene match: 6. This CDR3 spans 16 amino acids. DNA of the CDR3: TGTGCCAGCAGCTTCTCGGGACAGGGTTTCACCGGGGAGCTGTTTTTT. It yields the protein CASSFSGQGFTGELFF.

This chain joins TRBV5-1 and TRBJ2-3; 11 nucleotides match TRBD2. CDR1 is SGHRS and CDR2 is YFSETQ in the germline V gene. Losses at the gene ends were 6 bases for V and 4 bases for J; bases not matched to a gene: 13. The CDR3 runs to 17 residues. The CDR3 reads CASTREFGLAGADTQYF. Written as DNA, the CDR3 is TGCGCCAGCACCCGGGAATTTGGACTAGCGGGTGCAGATACGCAGTATTTT.

The genes are TRBV5-1 and TRBJ1-1; 7 positions match TRBD1. The CDR3 length is 16 residues. CDR1 is SGHRS and CDR2 is YFSETQ in the germline V gene. With V trimmed by 5 bases and J by 2 bases, 12 bases remained unmatched. The DNA for the CDR3 is TGCGCCAGCAGTCTGGACAGGAGAGAAGCCAACACTGAAGCTTTCTTT. Encoded protein: CASSLDRREANTEAFF.

The chain links TRBV20-1 to TRBJ2-3; TRBD2 agrees at 7 bases. Germline loops: CDR1 DFQATT, CDR2 SNEGSKA (reference sequence). The V and J ends lost 3 bases and 2 bases, in that order; junction bases with no gene match: 5. There are 14 residues in the CDR3. CDR3 in DNA: TGCAGTGCTAGTCTGGCGGGGGTCACAGATACGCAGTATTTT. Protein sequence: CSASLAGVTDTQYF.

The CDR3 spells CASSLARGSSEHTGELFF. The CDR3, as DNA: TGTGCCAGCAGCTTGGCAAGGGGCTCTAGCGAACACACCGGGGAGCTGTTTTTT. The chain couples TRBV11-3 to TRBJ2-2; tentative D call: TRBD2 (6 bases). CDR3 length: 18 residues. Germline V gives CDR1 SGHNT, CDR2 YENEEA. Trimming stripped 3 bases from V and 3 bases from J, with 20 bases between.

This rearrangement joins TRBV5-4 to TRBJ2-7, with a tentative D call TRBD1 (6 bases). CDR1 is SGHNT, CDR2 YYREEE, per germline (reference sequence). The V end lost 3 bases, the J end lost 2 bases, and 9 bases lay between the germline ends. The CDR3 loop spans 13 amino acids. CDR3 in amino acids: CASSWDIAYEQYF. DNA for the CDR3: TGTGCCAGCAGCTGGGACATAGCCTACGAGCAGTACTTC. The full variable domain, its missing parts supplied by reference TRBV5-4 and TRBJ2-7, is ETGVTQSPTHLIKTRGQQVTLRCSSQSGHNTVSWYQQALGQGPQFIFQYYREEENGRGNFPPRFSGLQFPNYSSELNVNALELDDSALYLCASSWDIAYEQYFGPGTRLTVT.

This clone was recorded a few times. The CDR3 DNA is TGTGCCAGCAGCTTATTCCGACTCTCACAGGCCACCGGGGAGCTGTTTTTT. It yields the protein CASSLFRLSQATGELFF. The J gene is TRBJ2-2, the V gene TRBV7-6, with D possibly matching TRBD1 (5 bases). V was cut by 2 bases and J by 4 bases, with 17 bases left in between. This CDR3 is 17 amino acids long. Germline-derived CDR1 and CDR2 are SGHVS and FNYEAQ.

The rearrangement uses TRBV6-5 and TRBJ2-7; tentatively, D is TRBD1 (6 bases). V shed 4 bases and J shed 0 bases, with 13 bases lying between them. The CDR3 has 15 residues. Germline lookup yields CDR1 MNHEY and CDR2 SVGAGI. The CDR3: CASSSPDRASYEQYF. The CDR3 coding sequence is TGTGCCAGCAGTTCTCCGGACAGAGCCTCCTACGAGCAGTACTTC.

The CDR3 is CASRPTGYNQPQHF. DNA for the CDR3: TGTGCCAGTAGGCCGACAGGGTACAATCAGCCCCAGCATTTT. The chain is built from TRBV19 and TRBJ1-5; 7 bases agree with TRBD1. Germline V gene data show CDR1 as LNHDA and CDR2 as SQIVND (reference sequence). CDR3 length: 14 residues. Trimming removed 6 bases from V and 3 bases from J; junction bases left unmatched: 5.

The J gene is TRBJ2-1, the V gene TRBV19, with D perhaps matching TRBD2 (6 bases). Per the germline V gene, CDR1 is LNHDA and CDR2 is SQIVND (reference sequence). This CDR3 region has 14 residues. V lost 4 bases, J lost 10 bases, and 17 bases lay in between. For the CDR3, the DNA is TGTGCCAGTAGTAAACCGGGACTCGCCTACGAGCAGTTCTTC. This encodes CASSKPGLAYEQFF.

V gene TRBV11-2 combines with J gene TRBJ2-5; 15 nucleotides match TRBD2. CDR1 and CDR2 (germline): SGHAT, FQNNGV. Trimming removed 4 bases from V and 1 base from J; junction bases left unmatched: 4. The CDR3 consists of 17 residues. The CDR3 DNA sequence: TGTGCCAGCAGCTCGGGGACTAGCGGGAGGACCCAAGAGACCCAGTACTTC. This translates into CASSSGTSGRTQETQYF.

V gene TRBV27 combines with J gene TRBJ1-5, with D unresolved. The CDR3 extends over 13 amino acids. Between the trimmed V and J ends, which lost 0 bases and 9 bases, there was a span of 9 bases. The germline gives CDR1 MNHEY, CDR2 SMNVEV (reference sequence). CDR3 in amino acids: CASSLSLIWPQHF. The CDR3, as DNA: TGTGCCAGCAGTTTATCCCTTATTTGGCCCCAGCATTTT.

The CDR3 sequence is CAIRPDGLAKNIQYF. The CDR3 region has the DNA TGTGCCATCAGGCCGGATGGGCTAGCCAAAAACATTCAGTACTTC. The V and J genes are TRBV10-3 and TRBJ2-4; D unclear. Trimming removed 6 bases from V and 0 bases from J, with 12 bases in between. CDR1 and CDR2 (germline): ENHRY, SYGVKD. This CDR3 region has 15 residues.

This rearrangement joins TRBV3-1 (or the pseudogene TRBV3-2) to TRBJ1-2; the match to TRBD1 covers 7 bases. This CDR3 comprises 15 residues. Germline values: CDR1 LGHDT, CDR2 YNNKEL (reference sequence). The ends lost 0 bases at V and 4 bases at J; junction bases unmatched: 5. The CDR3: CASSQDLRDSYGYTF. CDR3 nucleotide sequence: TGTGCCAGCAGCCAAGATCTCCGGGACAGCTATGGCTACACCTTC.

The chain combines TRBV4-1 with TRBJ2-3; D is perhaps TRBD2 (6 bases). This CDR3 spans 16 amino acids. Germline loops: CDR1 MGHRA, CDR2 YSYEKL. Trimming left V 3 bases short and J 1 base short, with 14 bases between. CDR3 sequence (DNA): TGCGCCAGCAGCCACCCCGAGGGACTGGGCACAGATACGCAGTATTTT. Residues: CASSHPEGLGTDTQYF.

The rearrangement links TRBV5-6 to TRBJ2-7, with TRBD1 identical over 9 bases. Per the germline V gene, CDR1 is SGHDT and CDR2 is YYEEEE. The CDR3 consists of 16 residues. Germline trimming cut 5 bases from V and 5 bases from J; bases unmatched to any gene: 14. CDR3 DNA: TGTGCCAGCAGACGAAGGACGGACAGGGGCAGGCACGAGCAGTACTTC. Translation: CASRRRTDRGRHEQYF.

V is TRBV4-3 and J is TRBJ1-4; D is perhaps TRBD1 (6 bases). The CDR3 is 16 residues long. In germline, CDR1 is LGHNA, CDR2 YSLEER. The V gene lost 2 bases and the J gene lost 8 bases, with 18 bases spanning the gap. CDR3 coding DNA: TGCGCCAGCAGCCAAATCCAGGGGACGTTTGGCGAAAAACTGTTTTTT. It is translated as CASSQIQGTFGEKLFF.

This clone has only one observation. This rearrangement joins TRBV5-1 to TRBJ1-2; TRBD1 matches at 11 bases. The V gene end was trimmed by 4 bases and the J gene end by 8 bases; junction bases not matched to a gene: 10. The CDR3 totals 15 residues. Germline loops: CDR1 SGHRS, CDR2 YFSETQ. The CDR3 region is CASSVSGTGGEGYTF. The CDR3 DNA is TGCGCCAGCAGCGTATCCGGGACAGGGGGTGAGGGCTACACCTTC.

A remark on this clone: Other DNA sequences from this sample encode an identical CDR3 as well. This sequence joins TRBV27 and TRBJ1-1; no reliable D call. The CDR3 runs to 13 residues. The germline CDR1 and CDR2 sequences are MNHEY and SMNVEV (reference sequence). Deletions cut 2 bases from V and 3 bases from J, with 7 bases between. In nucleotides, the CDR3 is TGTGCCAGCAGTTTAACGGGTGACACTGAAGCTTTCTTT. It is translated as CASSLTGDTEAFF.

The V gene is TRBV27, the J gene TRBJ2-1; D remains ambiguous. With 6 bases removed from V and 6 bases from J, the gap between germline ends came to 6 bases. CDR3 length: 11 residues. The germline V gene has CDR1 MNHEY and CDR2 SMNVEV (reference sequence). The CDR3 loop is CASSLSNEQFF. CDR3 sequence (DNA): TGTGCCAGCAGCCTGAGCAATGAGCAGTTCTTC.